This TCR beta chain was documented in a study of CD8+ T cells in alopecia areata. Study-wide background: After 6 to 18 months of tofacitinib, follow-up continued 6 months off drug.

As to treatment: oral pan-JAK inhibitor, 5-10 mg twice daily. Punch biopsies of lesional scalp, plus peripheral blood, were taken from alopecia areata patients. The study's findings and limits: Scalp lesions, especially in alopecia totalis/universalis, had higher clonality than normal scalp. Tofacitinib significantly decreased scalp clonality and expanded CD8+ clones among top 100.

The CDR3 length is 15 residues. V was shortened by 7 bases and J by 0 bases, with 15 bases between the two germline ends. Per the germline V gene, CDR1 is SNHLY and CDR2 is FYNNEI. Extraction and reverse transcription of RNA yielded cDNA as the sequencing template. TCRdb's copy holds only in-frame clones and misses some; the assay was immunoSEQ multiplex PCR. The sample lists 150,000 to 200,000 clones, 58% occurring once. Concerning this clone: The antigen is not known.

This sample comprised CD4+ T cells sorted from blood, obtained at approximately week 56, from a patient treated with tofacitinib. This clonotype was sampled from a human donor with alopecia areata. The J gene is TRBJ1-2, the V gene TRBV2; D gene ambiguous. The CDR3 DNA follows: TGTGCCAGCAAACCACAGCGTCTCTCTAACTATGGCTACACCTTC. It translates to CASKPQRLSNYGYTF. Using reference TRBV2 and TRBJ1-2 for the parts outside the CDR3, the full variable domain is EPEVTQTPSHQVTQMGQEVILRCVPISNHLYFYWYRQILGQKVEFLVSFYNNEISEKSEIFDDQFSVERPDGSNFTLKIRSTKLEDSAMYFCASKPQRLSNYGYTFGSGTRLTVV.